A selection of T cell receptor beta chains follows, all from one sample in a study of T cell responses to AZD1222 COVID-19 vaccine. Clones were read by immunoSEQ multiplex PCR, and TCRdb kept only the in-frame ones, dropping some. The table has about 78,000 clones, 65% to 85% seen once. Sequenced material: peripheral blood, taken on day 0 of AZD1222 vaccination. The source is an adult in good health. CDR3s include the opening cysteine and the closing phenylalanine or tryptophan. A D gene is named only where the DNA matches it firmly. A clone size is listed for some rows: how often the clone was seen (once, few, many), or a class if it is expanded.

NA	TRBV11-3	NA	TRBJ2-1	CASSPRSTAYNEQFF	TGTGCCAGCAGCCCGCGATCCACAGCCTACAATGAGCAGTTCTTC
NA	TRBV5-4	TRBD2	TRBJ2-2	CASSWNIGRPGELFF	TGTGCCAGCAGCTGGAATATCGGGAGGCCCGGGGAGCTGTTTTTT
NA	TRBV3-1/TRBV3-2	NA	TRBJ2-7	CASSQGLVGASYEQYF	TGTGCCAGCAGCCAAGGGTTAGTCGGGGCGTCCTACGAGCAGTACTTC
NA	TRBV28	TRBD2	TRBJ2-7	CAPTGGSEQYF	TGTGCCCCCACCGGGGGGTCCGAGCAGTACTTC
NA	TRBV5-8	NA	TRBJ1-5	CASSGGLGQPQHF	TGTGCCAGCAGCGGCGGACTAGGGCAGCCCCAGCATTTT
NA	TRBV24-1	TRBD1	TRBJ2-7	CATSDSYRTGASYEQYF	TGTGCCACCAGTGATTCCTACCGGACAGGGGCCTCCTACGAGCAGTACTTC
few	TRBV5-4	NA	TRBJ2-7	CASSLESSYEQYF	TGTGCCAGCAGCCTAGAGAGCTCCTACGAGCAGTACTTC
NA	TRBV19	NA	TRBJ1-4	CASSMYEEKLFF	TGTGCCAGTAGTATGTACGAGGAAAAACTGTTTTTT
NA	TRBV3-1/TRBV3-2	NA	TRBJ2-7	CASSHTERYEQYF	TGTGCCAGCAGCCATACGGAGCGGTACGAGCAGTACTTC
once	TRBV27	NA	TRBJ2-7	CASSLEMRGSYEQYF	TGTGCCAGCAGTTTGGAGATGAGGGGGTCCTACGAGCAGTACTTC
NA	TRBV15	TRBD1	TRBJ1-1	CATRTGGTNTEAFF	TGTGCCACCAGGACAGGGGGCACGAACACTGAAGCTTTCTTT
once	TRBV10-1	TRBD1	TRBJ2-7	CASSEWPGQGRAEQYF	TGCGCCAGCAGTGAGTGGCCGGGACAGGGGCGAGCCGAGCAGTACTTC
NA	TRBV30	TRBD1	TRBJ1-4	CAWASDREDEKLFF	TGTGCCTGGGCCTCGGACAGGGAGGACGAAAAACTGTTTTTT
NA	TRBV12-3/TRBV12-4	NA	TRBJ1-2	CASSSSGYYGYTF	TGTGCCAGCAGTTCGTCAGGGTACTATGGCTACACCTTC
NA	TRBV9	NA	TRBJ2-7	CASSAGADLWEQYF	TGTGCCAGCAGCGCAGGGGCCGACCTCTGGGAGCAGTACTTC
NA	TRBV29-1	TRBD1	TRBJ1-2	CSADRAGYGYTF	TGCAGCGCGGACAGGGCAGGCTATGGCTACACCTTC
few	TRBV29-1	NA	TRBJ1-1	CSVARGNTEAFF	TGCAGCGTGGCGCGAGGGAACACTGAAGCTTTCTTT
NA	TRBV13	NA	TRBJ2-5	CASSLDSEETQYF	TGTGCCAGCAGCTTAGACAGTGAGGAGACCCAGTACTTC
NA	TRBV5-4	TRBD2	TRBJ2-5	CASSLDSGGRNRETQYF	TGTGCCAGCAGCTTGGATAGCGGGGGGCGGAACCGAGAGACCCAGTACTTC
NA	TRBV5-6	NA	TRBJ2-7	CASSWARDGEQYF	TGTGCCAGCAGCTGGGCGAGGGACGGCGAGCAGTACTTC
NA	TRBV11-2	TRBD2	TRBJ2-7	CASKGLAGGLTYEQYF	TGTGCCAGCAAGGGACTAGCGGGGGGCCTTACCTACGAGCAGTACTTC
NA	TRBV27	NA	TRBJ2-2	CASSSRGAGELFF	TGTGCCAGCAGTTCCCGCGGGGCCGGGGAGCTGTTTTTT
NA	TRBV3-1/TRBV3-2	NA	TRBJ1-1	CASSQRTDSTEAFF	TGTGCCAGCAGCCAAAGGACAGATAGCACTGAAGCTTTCTTT
NA	TRBV19	NA	TRBJ2-6	CASSSPPGTTSSGANVLTF	TGTGCCAGTAGTTCGCCACCCGGGACAACCTCTTCTGGGGCCAACGTCCTGACTTTC
NA	TRBV4-2	TRBD2	TRBJ2-1	CASSPPGGGPGNEQFF	TGTGCCAGCAGCCCTCCCGGGGGGGGACCGGGCAATGAGCAGTTCTTC
once	TRBV15	NA	TRBJ1-3	CATSRDWSSGNTIYF	TGTGCCACCAGCAGAGATTGGAGCTCTGGAAACACCATATATTTT
few	TRBV7-9	TRBD2	TRBJ2-7	CASSLAGSREQYF	TGTGCCAGCAGTCTAGCGGGGTCCAGGGAGCAGTACTTC
once	TRBV5-1	NA	TRBJ1-2	CASSPATGTNYGYTF	TGCGCCAGCAGCCCGGCGACAGGTACAAACTATGGCTACACCTTC
NA	TRBV4-1	NA	TRBJ1-1	CASSQDRRGFTEAFF	TGCGCCAGCAGCCAAGATCGGAGGGGATTCACTGAAGCTTTCTTT
NA	TRBV7-3	TRBD1	TRBJ1-6	CASSLKGQGDSPLHF	TGTGCCAGCAGCTTAAAGGGACAGGGCGATTCACCCCTCCACTTT
NA	TRBV18	TRBD2	TRBJ2-7	CASSPGLAGSYEQYF	TGTGCCAGCTCACCAGGCCTAGCGGGATCCTACGAGCAGTACTTC
NA	TRBV15	NA	TRBJ1-2	CATSREANFGYGYTF	TGTGCCACCAGCAGAGAGGCAAATTTCGGGTATGGCTACACCTTC
NA	TRBV5-1	NA	TRBJ1-3	CASSLAGGNTIYF	TGCGCCAGCAGCTTGGCGGGCGGAAACACCATATATTTT
NA	TRBV30	TRBD1	TRBJ1-1	CAWSVGTGNTEAFF	TGTGCCTGGAGTGTGGGGACAGGGAACACTGAAGCTTTCTTT
NA	TRBV3-1/TRBV3-2	NA	TRBJ1-1	CASSHRGRYTEAFF	TGTGCCAGCAGCCATCGGGGGCGGTACACTGAAGCTTTCTTT
NA	TRBV7-8	NA	TRBJ1-5	CASSLWRGRSAQPQHF	TGTGCCAGCAGCTTGTGGAGGGGCAGGTCTGCTCAGCCCCAGCATTTT
NA	TRBV11-3	NA	TRBJ2-2	CASSPWDTGELFF	TGTGCCAGCAGCCCCTGGGACACCGGGGAGCTGTTTTTT
NA	TRBV11-2	NA	TRBJ2-3	CASSAGTGNSDTQYF	TGTGCCAGCAGCGCCGGGACTGGCAATTCAGATACGCAGTATTTT
NA	TRBV12-3/TRBV12-4	NA	TRBJ1-1	CASSPTGKAFF	TGTGCCAGCAGCCCCACTGGGAAAGCTTTCTTT
NA	TRBV7-9	TRBD1	TRBJ1-2	CASSLVGTGARGRGYTF	TGTGCCAGCAGCTTAGTGGGGACAGGGGCCCGGGGTCGTGGCTACACCTTC
NA	TRBV5-1	NA	TRBJ2-1	CASSLLYSGSYNEQFF	TGCGCCAGCAGCCTACTCTACTCAGGGTCCTACAATGAGCAGTTCTTC
NA	TRBV11-2	NA	TRBJ2-1	CASSLDWPGAGGNEQFF	TGTGCCAGCAGCTTAGATTGGCCGGGGGCCGGAGGCAATGAGCAGTTCTTC
once	TRBV6-6	NA	TRBJ2-7	CASSYSPSYEQYF	TGTGCCAGCAGTTACTCTCCCTCCTACGAGCAGTACTTC
NA	TRBV30	NA	TRBJ2-7	CAWSVGGGRNEQYF	TGTGCCTGGAGTGTAGGGGGAGGTAGGAACGAGCAGTACTTC
NA	TRBV2	TRBD1	TRBJ1-2	CASSLDRASGYTF	TGTGCCAGCAGTTTGGACAGGGCATCTGGCTACACCTTC
NA	TRBV7-9	NA	TRBJ1-6	CASSRAGTGQSPLHF	TGTGCCAGCAGCCGCGCTGGCACAGGTCAATCACCCCTCCACTTT
NA	TRBV2	TRBD2	TRBJ2-1	CASRGTSSSSYNEQFF	TGTGCCAGCAGGGGGACTAGCTCCAGCTCCTACAATGAGCAGTTCTTC
many	TRBV5-5	NA	TRBJ1-2	CASSLIAVGGYGYTF	TGTGCCAGCAGCTTGATTGCAGTTGGCGGGTATGGCTACACCTTC
NA	TRBV5-6	NA	TRBJ2-3	CASSPGLGVRDTQYF	TGTGCCAGCAGCCCTGGTTTGGGGGTGAGAGATACGCAGTATTTT
once	TRBV7-8	TRBD2	TRBJ2-3	CASRRTSGQGDTQYF	TGTGCCAGCAGACGGACTAGCGGGCAGGGAGATACGCAGTATTTT
NA	TRBV4-1	NA	TRBJ2-3	CASSRSPADTQYF	TGCGCCAGCAGCCGATCCCCGGCGGATACGCAGTATTTT
NA	TRBV7-8	TRBD1	TRBJ1-5	CASSRSSDRANQPQHF	TGTGCCAGCAGCCGGAGTTCGGACAGGGCCAATCAGCCCCAGCATTTT
NA	TRBV5-8	TRBD1	TRBJ2-2	CASSFRQGNGELFF	TGTGCCAGCAGCTTCAGACAGGGGAACGGGGAGCTGTTTTTT
few	TRBV7-2	NA	TRBJ1-2	CASSLVPGDHNF	TGTGCCAGCAGCTTAGTACCTGGGGACCACAACTTC